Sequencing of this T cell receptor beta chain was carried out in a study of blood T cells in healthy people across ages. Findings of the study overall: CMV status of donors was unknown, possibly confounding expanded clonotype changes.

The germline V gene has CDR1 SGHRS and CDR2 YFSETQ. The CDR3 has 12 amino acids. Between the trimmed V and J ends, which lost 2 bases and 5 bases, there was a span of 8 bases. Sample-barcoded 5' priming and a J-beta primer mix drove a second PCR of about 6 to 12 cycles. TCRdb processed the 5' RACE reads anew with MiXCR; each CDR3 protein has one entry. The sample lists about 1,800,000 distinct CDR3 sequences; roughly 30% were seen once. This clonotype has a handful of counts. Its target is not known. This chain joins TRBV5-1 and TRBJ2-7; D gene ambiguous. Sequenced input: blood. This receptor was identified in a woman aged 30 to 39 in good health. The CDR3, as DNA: TGCGCCAGCAGCTTAAACTTGGACGAGCAGTACTTC. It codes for CASSLNLDEQYF. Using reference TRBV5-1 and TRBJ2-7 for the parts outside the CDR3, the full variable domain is KAGVTQTPRYLIKTRGQQVTLSCSPISGHRSVSWYQQTPGQGLQFLFEYFSETQRNKGNFPGRFSGRQFSNSRSEMNVSTLELGDSALYLCASSLNLDEQYFGPGTRLTVT.